This T cell receptor (beta chain) was documented in a study of blood T cell repertoires in COVID-19. The wider study: T cells, B-cell-depleted T cells, or PBMCs supplied cDNA or gDNA.

Here immunoSEQ multiplex PCR was the method, and the copy in TCRdb shows in-frame clones only, minus some. This sample yields about 350,000 clones, of which 80% to 90% are seen a single time; about 6% belongs to the top ten. The CDR3 consists of 15 residues. Germline CDR1 LNHDA, CDR2 SQIVND (reference sequence). The J segment lost 4 bases and the V segment lost 5 bases, leaving 8 bases of the junction unmatched. Sequencing was done on a sample of peripheral blood. This rearrangement joins TRBV19 to TRBJ2-7, with 10 bases that match TRBD1. This clonotype was obtained from a woman between 45 and 60 years old with COVID-19, enrolled during active disease. The CDR3 nucleotides read TGTGCCAGTAGTGCCCCGGACAGGGGGAGATACGAGCAGTACTTC. Its protein is CASSAPDRGRYEQYF.